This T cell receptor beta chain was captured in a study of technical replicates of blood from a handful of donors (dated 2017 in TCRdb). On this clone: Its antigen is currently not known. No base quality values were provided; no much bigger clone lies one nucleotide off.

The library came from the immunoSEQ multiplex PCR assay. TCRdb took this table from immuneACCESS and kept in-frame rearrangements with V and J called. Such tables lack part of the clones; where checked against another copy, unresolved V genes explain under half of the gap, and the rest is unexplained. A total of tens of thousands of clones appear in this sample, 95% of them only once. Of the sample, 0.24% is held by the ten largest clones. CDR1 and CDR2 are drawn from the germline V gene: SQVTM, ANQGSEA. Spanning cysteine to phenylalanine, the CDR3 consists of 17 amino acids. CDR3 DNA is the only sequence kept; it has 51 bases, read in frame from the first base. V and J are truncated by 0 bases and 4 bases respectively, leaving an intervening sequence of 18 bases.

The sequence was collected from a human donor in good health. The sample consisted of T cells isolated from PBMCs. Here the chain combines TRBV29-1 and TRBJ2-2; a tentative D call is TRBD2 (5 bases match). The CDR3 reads CSVEDWSGSRGTGELFF. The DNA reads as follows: TGCAGCGTTGAAGACTGGTCCGGGTCACGGGGCACCGGGGAGCTGTTTTTT.